The 25 T cell receptor beta chains below were found in one sample sequenced in a study of chemoradiotherapy in HPV16-positive cancers. Libraries were prepared by immunoSEQ multiplex PCR; TCRdb keeps only in-frame clonotypes and omits some of them. The sample has about 3,000 clones, around 75% seen once. Sequencing was performed on tumor tissue, taken from a patient who underwent chemoradiotherapy. The receptors shown here come from a human donor with HPV-associated anogenital cancer.

The genes are TRBV6-1 and TRBJ1-4, with a tentative D call TRBD1 (5 bases). The CDR3 is 14 residues long. Germline-derived CDR1 and CDR2 are MNHNS and SASEGT. V lost 6 bases and J 7 bases, leaving 15 bases between the germline ends. CDR3 sequence (DNA): TGTGCCAGCAGCAGTGGGGGTTGGGGTGAAAAACTGTTTTTT. Translated, it gives CASSSGGWGEKLFF.

The chain joins TRBV5-1 to TRBJ2-2; possibly TRBD1 or TRBD2 for D (5 bases each). The CDR3 contains 14 residues. The V and J ends lost 4 bases and 2 bases respectively, with 9 bases between them. Germline V gives CDR1 SGHRS, CDR2 YFSETQ. The CDR3 nucleotides are TGCGCCAGCAGCGCCGGGACCAACACCGGGGAGCTGTTTTTT. Translated, it gives CASSAGTNTGELFF.

This clone appeared a single time. The chain combines TRBV2 with TRBJ1-3; tentatively, D is TRBD1 (6 bases). This CDR3 spans 16 amino acids. In germline, CDR1 is SNHLY, CDR2 FYNNEI. V was trimmed by 5 bases and J by 7 bases, leaving 21 bases between them. The DNA for the CDR3 is TGTGCCAGCAGTCACACAGGGACGGGTAGGCCGAACACCATATATTTT. Translated, it gives CASSHTGTGRPNTIYF.

The chain recombines TRBV28 with TRBJ1-5; D is ambiguous. Germline V gene data show CDR1 as MDHEN and CDR2 as SYDVKM. The CDR3 spans 14 residues. Trimming pared 2 bases from V and 2 bases from J, leaving 7 bases between. CDR3 in amino acids: CASSLGFGNQPQHF. The CDR3 DNA reads TGTGCCAGCAGTTTAGGTTTCGGCAATCAGCCCCAGCATTTT.

The genes are TRBV7-2 and TRBJ1-5, with TRBD1 matching over 9 bases. With 5 bases clipped from V and 6 bases from J, the junction kept 11 bases outside the gene matches. CDR1 and CDR2 (germline): SGHTA, FQGNSA. The CDR3 is 16 residues long. In nucleotides, the CDR3 is TGTGCCAGCAGCCAAACACAGGGGGCGGTTAGTCAGCCCCAGCATTTT. This codes for CASSQTQGAVSQPQHF.

The chain is built from TRBV27 and TRBJ2-3, with unresolved D. Germline-derived CDR1 and CDR2 are MNHEY and SMNVEV (reference sequence). The CDR3 has 14 amino acids. The ends were cut back, 10 bases at V and 1 base at J, with 15 bases in the middle. The CDR3, as DNA: TGTGCCACCCGCCCCCTCTCTGGCACAGATACGCAGTATTTT. Amino acids: CATRPLSGTDTQYF.

The chain carries TRBV5-6 and TRBJ1-4; 9 positions agree with TRBD1. V gave up 4 bases and J gave up 10 bases; unmatched junction bases: 8. Germline CDR1 SGHDT, CDR2 YYEEEE. The CDR3 has 14 residues. CDR3 sequence reads: CASSQDRGDGKLFF. DNA of the CDR3: TGTGCCAGCAGCCAGGACAGGGGCGATGGAAAACTGTTTTTT.

The gene calls are TRBV7-6 and TRBJ2-3; D is unclear. V dropped 5 bases and J dropped 2 bases, with 14 bases sitting between them. Germline loops: CDR1 SGHVS, CDR2 FNYEAQ. The CDR3 is 15 residues long. CDR3 in DNA: TGTGCCAGCAGCCGGGCGGTGGGAATCACAGATACGCAGTATTTT. Amino acids: CASSRAVGITDTQYF.

V and J are TRBV6-5 and TRBJ1-1; D unclear. Trimming left V 1 base short and J 0 bases short, with 6 bases between. CDR1 is MNHEY, CDR2 SVGAGI, per germline. The CDR3 runs to 14 residues. The chain's CDR3 is CASSYLALNTEAFF. CDR3 nucleotides: TGTGCCAGCAGTTACTTAGCCCTGAACACTGAAGCTTTCTTT.

This sequence joins TRBV4-2 and TRBJ2-2, with 11 positions matching TRBD2. V shed 0 bases and J 6 bases; nucleotides not matched to a gene: 3. The germline CDR1 and CDR2 sequences are LGHNA and YNFKEQ. CDR3 length: 16 residues. This CDR3 reads CASSQDGSGGAGELFF. CDR3 nucleotides: TGTGCCAGCAGCCAAGACGGTAGCGGGGGGGCCGGGGAGCTGTTTTTT.

This chain connects TRBV15 to TRBJ1-5; 9 bases align to TRBD1. This CDR3 comprises 14 residues. V shed 6 bases and J 5 bases; nucleotides not matched to a gene: 5. Germline V CDR1 and CDR2: LNHNV, YYDKDF (reference sequence). As DNA, the CDR3 is TGTGCCACCAGGGGGACAGGGTTGGATCAGCCCCAGCATTTT. It encodes CATRGTGLDQPQHF.

The rearrangement uses TRBV10-2 and TRBJ2-7; 8 nucleotides match TRBD2. This CDR3 region has 15 residues. The V segment lost 0 bases and the J segment 1 base; nucleotides outside the gene matches: 2. The germline V gene encodes CDR1 WSHSY and CDR2 SAAADI. CDR3 in DNA: TGCGCCAGCAGTGAGTCAGGACTAGCTTCCTACGAGCAGTACTTC. Its translation: CASSESGLASYEQYF.

This rearrangement joins TRBV4-2 to TRBJ2-2; D is unclear. This CDR3 contains 15 residues. Germline CDR1 reads LGHNA; CDR2 reads YNFKEQ. Trimming cost V 4 bases and J 3 bases, with 12 bases left between them. DNA for the CDR3: TGTGCCAGCAGCCCGCAAGCCTTAGACACCGGGGAGCTGTTTTTT. Residues: CASSPQALDTGELFF.

The gene calls are TRBV4-1 and TRBJ2-6; D gene ambiguous. Looked up from germline, CDR1 is MGHRA and CDR2 is YSYEKL. With 4 bases removed from V and 4 bases from J, the gap between germline ends came to 5 bases. The CDR3 spans 13 residues. CDR3 sequence reads: CASSLSGANVLTF. The CDR3 DNA reads TGCGCCAGCAGCCTGAGCGGGGCCAACGTCCTGACTTTC.

V is TRBV5-1 and J is TRBJ1-2, with D tentatively TRBD1 (5 bases). Germline V gene sequence: CDR1 SGHRS, CDR2 YFSETQ. The CDR3 sequence is 13 residues long. V was cut by 4 bases and J by 4 bases, with 11 bases left in between. CDR3 sequence (DNA): TGCGCCAGCAGCCCAGGGTGGACCTATGGCTACACCTTC. It codes for CASSPGWTYGYTF. Full variable domain (rest looked up from reference TRBV5-1 and TRBJ1-2): KAGVTQTPRYLIKTRGQQVTLSCSPISGHRSVSWYQQTPGQGLQFLFEYFSETQRNKGNFPGRFSGRQFSNSRSEMNVSTLELGDSALYLCASSPGWTYGYTFGSGTRLTVV.

This clone was seen only once. This chain links TRBV2 with TRBJ1-2; a possible D gene is TRBD1 (5 bases). The CDR3 is 15 residues long. V lost 6 bases, J lost 6 bases, and 20 bases lay in between. From germline, CDR1 is SNHLY and CDR2 FYNNEI. CDR3 nucleotides: TGTGCCAGCAGACCCAGGAGCCAGGGAAGCCATGGCTACACCTTC. It encodes CASRPRSQGSHGYTF. Drawing the rest from reference TRBV2 and TRBJ1-2, the complete variable domain is EPEVTQTPSHQVTQMGQEVILRCVPISNHLYFYWYRQILGQKVEFLVSFYNNEISEKSEIFDDQFSVERPDGSNFTLKIRSTKLEDSAMYFCASRPRSQGSHGYTFGSGTRLTVV.

The V call is TRBV28, the J call TRBJ2-7, with 11 nucleotides matching TRBD1. V shed 8 bases, J shed 2 bases, and the junction held 5 bases outside the gene matches. This CDR3 is 14 amino acids long. Germline CDR1 MDHEN, CDR2 SYDVKM. Here the CDR3 DNA reads TGTGCCAGCCTAGGGACAGGGGGTACCTACGAGCAGTACTTC. This codes for CASLGTGGTYEQYF. Combining the CDR3 with reference TRBV28 and TRBJ2-7 gives the whole variable domain DVKVTQSSRYLVKRTGEKVFLECVQDMDHENMFWYRQDPGLGLRLIYFSYDVKMKEKGDIPEGYSVSREKKERFSLILESASTNQTSMYLCASLGTGGTYEQYFGPGTRLTVT.

V and J are TRBV11-3 and TRBJ2-7, with 8 bases lining up with TRBD1. This CDR3 spans 15 amino acids. Germline CDR1 is SGHNT and CDR2 is YENEEA. V was pared by 3 bases and J by 1 base, with 5 bases of the junction left unmatched. The CDR3 DNA sequence: TGTGCCAGCAGCTTCGGGACAGGCCCTTCCTACGAGCAGTACTTC. Translated, it gives CASSFGTGPSYEQYF.

J is TRBJ2-7 and V is TRBV19; the D gene is possibly TRBD1 (6 bases). The CDR3 covers 14 residues. The V gene's germline CDR1 is LNHDA and CDR2 SQIVND (reference sequence). Deletions cut 3 bases from V and 3 bases from J, with 12 bases between. The CDR3 reads CASSIVGAGYEQYF. In nucleotides, the CDR3 is TGTGCCAGTAGTATCGTGGGGGCTGGCTACGAGCAGTACTTC.

This chain uses TRBV5-6 with TRBJ2-5, with 9 bases matching TRBD1. The CDR3 sequence is 14 residues long. Losses at the gene ends were 4 bases for V and 4 bases for J; bases not matched to a gene: 5. Looked up from germline, CDR1 is SGHDT and CDR2 is YYEEEE. Here the CDR3 DNA reads TGTGCCAGCAGCGGTACAGGGGGCACAGAGACCCAGTACTTC. This sequence encodes CASSGTGGTETQYF.

The gene calls are TRBV6-5 and TRBJ1-1, with D possibly matching TRBD1 (5 bases). The germline gives CDR1 MNHEY, CDR2 SVGAGI. This CDR3 spans 13 amino acids. The V and J ends lost 6 bases and 5 bases respectively, with 13 bases between them. The CDR3 region is CASSPPQGTEAFF. The CDR3 coding sequence is TGTGCCAGCAGCCCACCCCAGGGAACTGAAGCTTTCTTT.

This clone was counted between two and nine times. The CDR3 reads CASSQDSDRGVSGYTF. The DNA of the CDR3 is TGCGCCAGCAGCCAAGATTCGGACAGGGGGGTTAGTGGCTACACCTTC. The rearrangement uses TRBV4-3 and TRBJ1-2; 10 bases fit TRBD1. After removal of 0 bases from V and 7 bases from J, the junction contained 8 bases not matched to a gene. The CDR3 has 16 residues. Germline CDR1 LGHNA, CDR2 YSLEER.

The gene calls are TRBV10-1 and TRBJ2-7, with D maybe TRBD1 (6 bases). V was trimmed by 6 bases and J by 2 bases, leaving 17 bases between them. CDR1 is WNHNN, CDR2 SYGVQD, per germline (reference sequence). The length of the CDR3 is 15 residues. The CDR3: CASRAFQGKTYEQYF. Here the CDR3 DNA reads TGCGCCAGCAGAGCATTCCAGGGGAAGACCTACGAGCAGTACTTC.

The DNA for the CDR3 is TGTGCCAGCAGCTTACGGGGGGATGAGCAGTACTTC. It specifies CASSLRGDEQYF. V and J are TRBV5-6 and TRBJ2-7, with TRBD2 matching 7 bases. There are 12 residues in the CDR3. The germline gives CDR1 SGHDT, CDR2 YYEEEE. J was trimmed by 7 bases and V by 2 bases; bases with no gene match: 3.

The gene calls are TRBV29-1 and TRBJ2-1; D may be TRBD1 or TRBD2 (5 bases each). V was clipped by 6 bases and J by 0 bases, with 12 bases between them. CDR1 and CDR2 (germline): SQVTM, ANQGSEA. The CDR3 covers 14 residues. CDR3 sequence (DNA): TGCAGCGTGTCGGCAGGGAGCTCCTACAATGAGCAGTTCTTC. It yields the protein CSVSAGSSYNEQFF.